This T cell receptor beta chain was retrieved from a study of human T cells and chemical hapten exposure. In the study overall: Readings were taken at 6 days from patch tests that had applied 0.01% DPC to the upper back.

In its sample, this clonotype was seen many times. The time point denotes: pre-sensitization, week 0. Treatment in this sample: therapeutic diphenylcyclopropenone sensitization with weekly scalp DPC. Those who donated were patients with alopecia, 18 to 70 years of age, and suitable for DPC. This CDR3 spans 15 amino acids. Germline lookup yields CDR1 KGHSH and CDR2 LQKENI. Deletions cut 0 bases from V and 0 bases from J, with 6 bases between. Each CDR3 protein is one row after TCRdb ran MiXCR on the RACE reads. The sample shows some 400,000 distinct CDR3 sequences, roughly 5.3% of them seen only once. The rearrangement uses TRBV18 and TRBJ1-3; unclear D gene. This material consisted of whole blood, taken in connection with sensitization to the hapten diphenylcyclopropenone (DPC). This TCR derives from a woman aged 45-65 years with alopecia areata. Some clones in this sample may be carry-over from other donors' samples. The CDR3 reads CASSPPLYSGNTIYF. In DNA, the CDR3 is TGTGCCAGCTCACCACCGCTTTACTCTGGAAACACCATATATTTT.